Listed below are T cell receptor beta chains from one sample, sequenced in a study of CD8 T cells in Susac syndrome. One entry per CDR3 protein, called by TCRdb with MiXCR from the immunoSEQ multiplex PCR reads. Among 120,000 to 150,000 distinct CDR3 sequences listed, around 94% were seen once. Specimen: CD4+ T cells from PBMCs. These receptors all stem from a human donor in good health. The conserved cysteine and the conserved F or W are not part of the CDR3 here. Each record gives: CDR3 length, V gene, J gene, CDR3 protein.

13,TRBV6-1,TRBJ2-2,ASTGRAANTGELF
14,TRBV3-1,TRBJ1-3,ASSQDRGAYGNTIY
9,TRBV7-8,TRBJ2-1,ASSLGTREF
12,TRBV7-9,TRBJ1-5,ASSQTGGNQPQH
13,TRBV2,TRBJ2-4,ATSPDRVTKNIQY
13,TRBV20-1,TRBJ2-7,SARAGQGAVYEQY
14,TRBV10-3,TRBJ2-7,AIGAGTGSSSYEQY
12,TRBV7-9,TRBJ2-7,ASSFKQGNHEQY
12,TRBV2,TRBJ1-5,ASSRQGIDQPQH
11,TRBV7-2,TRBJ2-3,ASSPGTKDTQY
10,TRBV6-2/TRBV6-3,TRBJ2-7,ASTNRRDEQY
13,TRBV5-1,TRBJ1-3,ASSWGQGFGNTIY
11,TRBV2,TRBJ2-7,ATRQGAFDEQY
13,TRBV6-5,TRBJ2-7,ASSYRDRAAYEQY
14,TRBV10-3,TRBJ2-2,AISEGETRGTGELF
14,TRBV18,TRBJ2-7,ASSPSRGTGGTEQY
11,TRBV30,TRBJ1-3,AWSPHSGNTIY
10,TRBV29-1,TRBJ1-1,SVVRTNTEAF
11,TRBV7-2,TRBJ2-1,ASSLTSLDEQF
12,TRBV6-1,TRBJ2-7,ASSARTGGYEQY
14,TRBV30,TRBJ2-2,AWAGLAGRGTGELF
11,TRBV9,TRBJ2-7,ASSPNRGNEQY
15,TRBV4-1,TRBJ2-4,ASSQGTGTTLKNIQY
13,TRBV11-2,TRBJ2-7,ASSLRGGPNYEQY
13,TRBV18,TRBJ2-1,ASSSERLGSNEQF
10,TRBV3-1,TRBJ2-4,ASSQPLSRPS
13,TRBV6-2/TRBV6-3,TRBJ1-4,ASSYGRGLQEKLF
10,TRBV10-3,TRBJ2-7,AIGPGGDEQY
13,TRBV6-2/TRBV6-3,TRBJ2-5,ASSHTGTSEETQY
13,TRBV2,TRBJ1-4,ASIPTLTGVEKLF
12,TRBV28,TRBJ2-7,ASTQRVSTYEQY
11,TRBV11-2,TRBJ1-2,ASSFELNYGYT
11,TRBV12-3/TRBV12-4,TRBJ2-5,ASSLREGETQY
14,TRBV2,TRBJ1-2,ASSEIGTGGTYGYT
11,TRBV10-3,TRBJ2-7,AISEDRAYEQY
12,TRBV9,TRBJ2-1,ASGGAGSYNEQF
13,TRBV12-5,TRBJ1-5,ASGHTTGVNQPQH
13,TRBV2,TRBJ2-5,ASSEFTGGRETQY
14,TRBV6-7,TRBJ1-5,ASSQPTGGGNQPQH
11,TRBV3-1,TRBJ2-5,ASSQARQETQY
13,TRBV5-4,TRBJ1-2,ASSPFRGGESIYT
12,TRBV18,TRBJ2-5,ASSPPLGQETQY